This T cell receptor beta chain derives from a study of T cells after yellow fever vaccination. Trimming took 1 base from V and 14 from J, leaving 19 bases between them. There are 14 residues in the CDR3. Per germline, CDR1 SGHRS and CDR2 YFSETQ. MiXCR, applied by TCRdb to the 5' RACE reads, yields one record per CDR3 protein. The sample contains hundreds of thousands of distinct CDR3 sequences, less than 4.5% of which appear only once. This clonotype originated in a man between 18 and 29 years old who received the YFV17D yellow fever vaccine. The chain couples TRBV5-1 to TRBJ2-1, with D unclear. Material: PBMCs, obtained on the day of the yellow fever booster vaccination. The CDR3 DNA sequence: TGCGCCAGCAGCTTGCCGGGTCCCGAGGATCCGAAGTTCTTC. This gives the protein CASSLPGPEDPKFF.